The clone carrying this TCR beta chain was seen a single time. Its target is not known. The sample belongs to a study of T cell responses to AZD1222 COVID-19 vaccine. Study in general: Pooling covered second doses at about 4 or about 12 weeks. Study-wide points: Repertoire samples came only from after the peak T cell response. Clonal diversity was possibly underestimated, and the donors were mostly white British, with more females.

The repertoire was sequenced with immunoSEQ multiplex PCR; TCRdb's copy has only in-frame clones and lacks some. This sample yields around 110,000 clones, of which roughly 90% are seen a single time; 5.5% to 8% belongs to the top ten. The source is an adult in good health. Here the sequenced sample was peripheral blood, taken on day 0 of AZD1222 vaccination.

As DNA, the CDR3 is TGTGCCAGCAGCGACGGACAGGGCAAGGTCGCAGATACGCAGTATTTT. Its protein product is CASSDGQGKVADTQYF. V and J are TRBV7-2 and TRBJ2-3; 8 positions match TRBD1. Germline V gives CDR1 SGHTA, CDR2 FQGNSA. V was clipped by 5 bases and J by 4 bases; unmatched bases: 11. The CDR3 has 16 amino acids.